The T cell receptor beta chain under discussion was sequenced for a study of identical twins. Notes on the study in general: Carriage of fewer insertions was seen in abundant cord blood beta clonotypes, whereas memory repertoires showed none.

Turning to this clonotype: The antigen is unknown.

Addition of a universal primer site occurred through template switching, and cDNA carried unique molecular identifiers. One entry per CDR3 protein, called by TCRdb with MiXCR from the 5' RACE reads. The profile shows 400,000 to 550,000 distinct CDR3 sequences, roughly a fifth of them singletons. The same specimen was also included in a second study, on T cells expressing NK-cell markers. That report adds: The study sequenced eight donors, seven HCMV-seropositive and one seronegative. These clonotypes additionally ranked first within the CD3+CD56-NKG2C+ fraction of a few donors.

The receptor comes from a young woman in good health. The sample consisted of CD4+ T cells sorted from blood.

The CDR3 DNA sequence: TGCGCCAGCAGCCAAAGTCTTACTAGTGGCAAAAACATTCAGTACTTC. It translates to CASSQSLTSGKNIQYF. The chain recombines TRBV4-3 with TRBJ2-4; perhaps TRBD2 as D (5 bases). The CDR3 has 16 amino acids. Trimming shortened V by 2 bases and J by 3 bases, and 14 bases separated the two germline ends. Germline V gives CDR1 LGHNA, CDR2 YSLEER.